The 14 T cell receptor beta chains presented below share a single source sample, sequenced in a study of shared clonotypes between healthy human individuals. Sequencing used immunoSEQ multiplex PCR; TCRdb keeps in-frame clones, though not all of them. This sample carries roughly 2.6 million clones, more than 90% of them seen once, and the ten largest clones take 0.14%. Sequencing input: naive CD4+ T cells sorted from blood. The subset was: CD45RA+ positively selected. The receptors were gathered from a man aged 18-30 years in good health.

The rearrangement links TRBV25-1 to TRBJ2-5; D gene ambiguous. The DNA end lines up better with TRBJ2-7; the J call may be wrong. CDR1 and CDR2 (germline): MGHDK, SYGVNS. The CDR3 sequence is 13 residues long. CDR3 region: CASSTRLSYEQYF. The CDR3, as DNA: TGTGCCAGCAGTACGAGACTCTCCTACGAGCAGTACTTC.

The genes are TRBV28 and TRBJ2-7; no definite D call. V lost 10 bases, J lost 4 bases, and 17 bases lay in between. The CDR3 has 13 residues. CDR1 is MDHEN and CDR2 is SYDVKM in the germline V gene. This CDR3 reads CATNKGLGYEQYF. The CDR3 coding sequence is TGTGCCACCAACAAGGGATTAGGATACGAGCAGTACTTC.

For the CDR3, the DNA is TGTGCCAGCAGCCCTCTGGAGGGGGAGCAGTACTTC. It specifies CASSPLEGEQYF. This chain links TRBV5-4 with TRBJ2-7; tentatively, D is TRBD2 (6 bases). The CDR3 is 12 residues long. The germline CDR1 and CDR2 sequences are SGHNT and YYREEE (reference sequence). V lost 4 bases to trimming and J lost 7 bases, with 12 bases between them.

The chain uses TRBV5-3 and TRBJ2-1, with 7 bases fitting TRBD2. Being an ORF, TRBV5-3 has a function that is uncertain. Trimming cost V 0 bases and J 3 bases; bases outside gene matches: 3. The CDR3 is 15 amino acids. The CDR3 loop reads CARSLGGRVYNEQFF. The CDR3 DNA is TGTGCCAGAAGCTTGGGCGGGAGAGTCTACAATGAGCAGTTCTTC.

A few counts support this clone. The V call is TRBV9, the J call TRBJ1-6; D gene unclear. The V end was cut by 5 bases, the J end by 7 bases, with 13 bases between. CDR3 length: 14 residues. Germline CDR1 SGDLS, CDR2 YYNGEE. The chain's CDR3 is CASSYRQENSPLHF. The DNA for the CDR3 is TGTGCCAGCAGTTATCGTCAGGAAAATTCACCCCTCCACTTT. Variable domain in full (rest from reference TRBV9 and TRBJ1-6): DSGVTQTPKHLITATGQRVTLRCSPRSGDLSVYWYQQSLDQGLQFLIQYYNGEERAKGNILERFSAQQFPDLHSELNLSSLELGDSALYFCASSYRQENSPLHFGNGTRLTVT.

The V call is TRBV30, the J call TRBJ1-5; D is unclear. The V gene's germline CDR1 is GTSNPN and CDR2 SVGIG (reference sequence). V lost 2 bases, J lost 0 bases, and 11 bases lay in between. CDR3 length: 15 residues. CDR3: CAWSPQGPSNQPQHF. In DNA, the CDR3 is TGTGCCTGGAGTCCCCAAGGGCCTAGCAATCAGCCCCAGCATTTT.

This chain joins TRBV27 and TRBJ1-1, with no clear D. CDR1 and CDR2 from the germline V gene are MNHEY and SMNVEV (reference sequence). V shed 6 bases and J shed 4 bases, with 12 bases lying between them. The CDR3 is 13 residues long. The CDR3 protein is CASRPIWGTEAFF. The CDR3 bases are TGTGCCAGCAGGCCTATCTGGGGCACTGAAGCTTTCTTT.

The DNA for the CDR3 is TGTGCCAGCAGCCCCTTATGGGGACAGGGAGCGTACGAGCAGTACTTC. Translating gives CASSPLWGQGAYEQYF. V usage is TRBV7-3 and J usage is TRBJ2-7; TRBD1 matches at 9 bases. Germline loops: CDR1 SGHTA, CDR2 FQGTGA. The CDR3 is made up of 16 amino acids. The V and J ends lost 5 bases and 4 bases, in that order; junction bases with no gene match: 12.

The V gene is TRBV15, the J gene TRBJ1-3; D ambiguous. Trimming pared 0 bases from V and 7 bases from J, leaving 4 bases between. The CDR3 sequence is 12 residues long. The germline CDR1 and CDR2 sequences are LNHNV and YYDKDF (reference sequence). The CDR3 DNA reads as TGTGCCACCAGCAGAGACACGAACACCATATATTTT. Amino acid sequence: CATSRDTNTIYF.

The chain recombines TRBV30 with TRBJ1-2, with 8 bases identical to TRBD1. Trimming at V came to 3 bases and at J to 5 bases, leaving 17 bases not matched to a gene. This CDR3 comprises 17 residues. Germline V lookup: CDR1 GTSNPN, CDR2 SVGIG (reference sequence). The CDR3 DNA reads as TGTGCCTGGAGGGCCCCCAGACAGGGGCGCCAGGGGTATGGCTACACCTTC. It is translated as CAWRAPRQGRQGYGYTF.

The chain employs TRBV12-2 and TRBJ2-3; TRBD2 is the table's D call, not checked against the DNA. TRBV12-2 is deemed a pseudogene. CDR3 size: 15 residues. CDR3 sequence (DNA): TGTGCAAGTCGCTCAGGAGGGGTAGGCACAGATACGCAGTATTTT. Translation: CASRSGGVGTDTQYF.

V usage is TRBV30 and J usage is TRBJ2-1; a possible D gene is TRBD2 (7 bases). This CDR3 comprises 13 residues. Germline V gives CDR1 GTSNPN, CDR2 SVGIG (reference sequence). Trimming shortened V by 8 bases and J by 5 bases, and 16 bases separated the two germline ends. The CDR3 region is CAGGGWPNNEQFF. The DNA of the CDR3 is TGTGCCGGCGGGGGCTGGCCAAACAATGAGCAGTTCTTC.

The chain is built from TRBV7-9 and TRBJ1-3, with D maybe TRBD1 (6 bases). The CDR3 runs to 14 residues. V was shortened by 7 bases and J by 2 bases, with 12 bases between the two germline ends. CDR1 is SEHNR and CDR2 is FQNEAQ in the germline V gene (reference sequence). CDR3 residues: CASNQQGAGNTIYF. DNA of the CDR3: TGTGCCAGCAACCAACAGGGAGCTGGAAACACCATATATTTT.

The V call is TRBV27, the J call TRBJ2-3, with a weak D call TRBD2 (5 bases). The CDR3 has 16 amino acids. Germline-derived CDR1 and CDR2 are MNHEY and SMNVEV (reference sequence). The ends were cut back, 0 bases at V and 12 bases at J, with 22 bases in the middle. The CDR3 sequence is CASSLSWLVYGNPQYF. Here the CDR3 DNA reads TGTGCCAGCAGTTTATCGTGGCTGGTCTACGGGAACCCTCAGTATTTT.